Reported below is one TCR beta chain. The junction had 8 bases not matched to a gene; V was cut back by 8 bases and J by 5 bases. CDR1 is MNHEY, CDR2 SMNVEV, per germline (reference sequence). There are 15 residues in the CDR3. These data originate in a study of technical replicates of blood from a handful of donors. Assay: immunoSEQ multiplex PCR; the TCRdb copy retains only in-frame clones and omits some. The data contain 65,000 to 85,000 clones, 93% of them singletons. The TCR originated in a human donor in good health. V gene TRBV27 combines with J gene TRBJ2-1; TRBD2 matches at 11 bases. The sequenced sample consisted of T cells isolated from PBMCs. CDR3 DNA: TGTGCCAGCGGCTTACTAGCGGGAGCGAACAATGAGCAGTTCTTC. Its translation: CASGLLAGANNEQFF.